This record concerns one T cell receptor (beta chain) sequence. The antigen is undetermined. The germline CDR1 and CDR2 sequences are SGDLS and YYNGEE. Unmatched junction bases numbered 7, after V lost 5 bases and J lost 5 bases. The CDR3 is 14 amino acids. PCR was performed using 60 Vbeta and 13 Jbeta primers. The data were produced by immunoSEQ multiplex PCR, yet TCRdb's version contains in-frame clones alone and is incomplete. Found here are around 180,000 clones, about 72% of them singletons; the top ten hold over 1.2%. These data originate in a study of cytomegalovirus exposure and HLA in healthy donors. Overall study results and limits: The study reported that TCR beta sequences accurately predicted HLA-A and HLA-B alleles in most subjects.

Donors consisted of healthy bone marrow donors. This receptor was taken from a girl aged 10-17 years in good health and CMV-seronegative. The V call is TRBV9, the J call TRBJ1-1; 9 positions match TRBD1. Sequencing was carried out using PBMCs. The CDR3 bases are TGTGCCAGCAGTGAAGGACAGGGGCTTACTGAAGCTTTCTTT. Protein: CASSEGQGLTEAFF.